The 21 T cell receptor beta chains below come from one sample, sequenced in a study. Via MiXCR, TCRdb re-called the RT-PCR reads, giving one row per CDR3 protein. Of hundreds of thousands of distinct CDR3 sequences listed, more than 13% are singletons. The sample taken for sequencing was memory CD4+ T cells from blood. These TCRs come from a female donor in good health, serving as a healthy control.

J is TRBJ2-1 and V is TRBV27; 11 bases line up with TRBD2. CDR1 and CDR2 from the germline V gene are MNHEY and SMNVEV (reference sequence). The CDR3 is made up of 17 amino acids. Germline trimming cut 5 bases from V and 0 bases from J; bases unmatched to any gene: 6. For the CDR3, the DNA is TGTGCCAGCAGTCGTTTAGCGGGAGGGCCCTCCTACAATGAGCAGTTCTTC. It specifies CASSRLAGGPSYNEQFF.

This clonotype was picked up a small number of times. The chain carries TRBV6-5 and TRBJ2-7; 10 nucleotides line up with TRBD1. Germline V gene lookup returns CDR1 MNHEY and CDR2 SVGAGI. V dropped 2 bases and J dropped 7; count of bases not matched to a gene: 5. The CDR3 is 14 residues long. The CDR3 loop is CASSYRQGAREQYF. The CDR3 DNA follows: TGTGCCAGCAGTTACCGACAGGGGGCTCGTGAGCAGTACTTC.

The chain couples TRBV20-1 to TRBJ2-3, with TRBD1 identical over 9 bases. The CDR3 runs to 14 residues. Unmatched junction bases numbered 7, after V lost 5 bases and J lost 4 bases. The germline V gene has CDR1 DFQATT and CDR2 SNEGSKA (reference sequence). The CDR3 sequence is CSAAGTGSPDTQYF. The CDR3 coding sequence is TGCAGTGCTGCCGGGACAGGGAGTCCAGATACGCAGTATTTT.

V usage is TRBV7-9 and J usage is TRBJ1-6, with 8 bases that match TRBD1. V was pared by 2 bases and J by 9 bases, with 6 bases of the junction left unmatched. Germline V gene sequence: CDR1 SEHNR, CDR2 FQNEAQ (reference sequence). The CDR3 runs to 15 residues. CDR3 region: CASSLSGTGGSPLHF. In nucleotides, the CDR3 is TGTGCCAGCAGCTTAAGCGGGACAGGAGGTTCACCCCTCCACTTT.

This clonotype appeared a few times. CDR3 residues: CASSWGQVSEQYF. The CDR3 DNA sequence: TGTGCCAGCAGCTGGGGACAGGTCAGCGAGCAGTACTTC. The chain employs TRBV14 and TRBJ2-7; TRBD1 agrees at 8 bases. Germline-derived CDR1 and CDR2 are SGHDN and FVKESK. The CDR3 is 13 amino acids. The J segment lost 6 bases and the V segment lost 5 bases, leaving 6 bases of the junction unmatched.

The chain links TRBV6-9 to TRBJ2-3, with TRBD1 identical over 8 bases. The V gene's germline CDR1 is MNHGY and CDR2 SVAAGI. The junction had 4 bases not matched to a gene; V was cut back by 7 bases and J by 1 base. The CDR3 loop spans 14 amino acids. CDR3 in DNA: TGTGCCAGCATCGGGACAGGACGCACAGATACGCAGTATTTT. Protein sequence: CASIGTGRTDTQYF.

This clonotype has just a few counts. The chain carries TRBV7-2 and TRBJ1-5; no firm D call. Germline-derived CDR1 and CDR2 are SGHTA and FQGNSA. Trimming removed 2 bases at V and 5 bases at J, with 7 bases between. The CDR3 runs to 13 residues. The CDR3 nucleotides read TGTGCCAGCAGCTTATCACAGCATCAGCCCCAGCATTTT. It is translated as CASSLSQHQPQHF.

This clonotype has ten or more counts. This chain joins TRBV12-3 or TRBV12-4 and TRBJ2-7, with D possibly TRBD2 on 5 matching bases. There are 13 residues in the CDR3. V lost 4 bases and J lost 1, with 8 bases in between. The CDR3 DNA is TGTGCCAGCAGTTCCAGCGGATCCTACGAGCAGTACTTC. It encodes CASSSSGSYEQYF.

The genes are TRBV3-1 and TRBJ2-4; no reliable D call. Germline assignment: CDR1 LGHDT and CDR2 YNNKEL (reference sequence). The CDR3 is 16 amino acids. V lost 1 base to trimming and J lost 1 base, with 11 bases between them. Written as DNA, the CDR3 is TGTGCCAGCAGCCAAGCTGCGGTAGGGGCCAAAAACATTCAGTACTTC. Translated: CASSQAAVGAKNIQYF.

CDR3 sequence (DNA): TGTGCCAGCAGTGAAAACAGGGATAGAGAGACCCAGTACTTC. It is translated as CASSENRDRETQYF. V gene TRBV25-1 combines with J gene TRBJ2-5; TRBD1 is a possible D gene (6 bases). This CDR3 spans 14 amino acids. Per the germline V gene, CDR1 is MGHDK and CDR2 is SYGVNS. The germline V and J ends were trimmed by 2 bases and 4 bases, with 11 bases remaining between them. Based on the CDR3 plus reference TRBV25-1 and TRBJ2-5, the full variable domain is EADIYQTPRYLVIGTGKKITLECSQTMGHDKMYWYQQDPGMELHLIHYSYGVNSTEKGDLSSESTVSRIRTEHFPLTLESARPSHTSQYLCASSENRDRETQYFGPGTRLLVL.

This clonotype was picked up a small number of times. The chain employs TRBV7-9 and TRBJ2-7; D unclear. The CDR3 extends over 15 amino acids. V was cut by 0 bases and J by 4 bases, with 13 bases left in between. In germline, CDR1 is SEHNR, CDR2 FQNEAQ (reference sequence). As DNA, the CDR3 is TGTGCCAGCAGCTTAGCCCCTCAACGGGTTTACGAGCAGTACTTC. It encodes CASSLAPQRVYEQYF.

This clonotype appeared a few times. The V call is TRBV4-3, the J call TRBJ1-2; 9 bases align to TRBD1. Germline loops: CDR1 LGHNA, CDR2 YSLEER. The V segment lost 0 bases and the J segment 3 bases; nucleotides outside the gene matches: 8. The CDR3 has 17 amino acids. CDR3 sequence reads: CASSQDIGQGPDYGYTF. The CDR3, as DNA: TGCGCCAGCAGCCAAGATATCGGACAGGGGCCCGACTATGGCTACACCTTC.

The rearrangement links TRBV5-1 to TRBJ1-1; D gene unclear. V lost 3 bases and J lost 7, with 19 bases in between. The CDR3 runs to 15 residues. Germline V gene data show CDR1 as SGHRS and CDR2 as YFSETQ. In DNA, the CDR3 is TGCGCCAGCAGCTCCGGACCGGGCCAAGGGTTTGAAGCTTTCTTT. This gives the protein CASSSGPGQGFEAFF.

Comments on this clonotype: A read error may explain this, as a much larger clone is one base away. The chain employs TRBV20-1 and TRBJ1-2, with a weak D call TRBD1 (6 bases). This CDR3 is 13 amino acids long. In germline, CDR1 is DFQATT, CDR2 SNEGSKA (reference sequence). V lost 1 base, J lost 4 bases, and 10 bases lay in between. DNA for the CDR3: TGCAGTGCTAGAGTAGGGGGAGGCTATGGCTACACCTTC. Translation gives CSARVGGGYGYTF.

In the case of this clonotype: Since a much larger clone is just one base distant, this may be a read error. This rearrangement joins TRBV6-2 or TRBV6-3 to TRBJ2-5, with a tentative D call TRBD1 (5 bases). V lost 5 bases, J lost 1 base, and 11 bases lay in between. Germline V gives CDR1 MNHEY, CDR2 SVGEGT. The CDR3 runs to 14 residues. The CDR3 DNA follows: TGTGCCAGCAGTCGACAGCTTACCCAAGAGACCCAGTACTTC. Translating it yields CASSRQLTQETQYF.

This clonotype was seen only once. The chain has TRBV18 and TRBJ2-3, with 13 bases fitting TRBD2. The CDR3 totals 18 residues. The V segment lost 5 bases and the J segment 0 bases; nucleotides outside the gene matches: 8. Germline V CDR1 and CDR2: KGHSH, LQKENI. Here the CDR3 DNA reads TGTGCCAGCTCATATGGACTAGCGGGAGCCCTTAGCACAGATACGCAGTATTTT. Protein sequence: CASSYGLAGALSTDTQYF.

This sequence joins TRBV12-3 or TRBV12-4 and TRBJ1-6; D is perhaps TRBD1 (5 bases). V gave up 1 base and J gave up 8 bases, with 9 bases separating them. This CDR3 contains 14 residues. The CDR3 loop reads CASSLGGTYSPLHF. CDR3 DNA: TGTGCCAGCAGTTTAGGGGGGACTTATTCACCCCTCCACTTT.

The CDR3 loop reads CASSAGGRNEQFF. CDR3 DNA: TGTGCCAGCTCAGCGGGGGGGCGGAATGAGCAGTTCTTC. The chain is built from TRBV18 and TRBJ2-1, with 9 bases fitting TRBD2. The trim removed 5 bases at V and 7 bases at J, leaving 3 bases unmatched. The CDR3 contains 13 residues. CDR1 and CDR2 from the germline V gene are KGHSH and LQKENI.

This clonotype was recorded at least ten times. The chain carries TRBV5-5 and TRBJ2-2; D is unclear. Germline V gene lookup returns CDR1 SGHKS and CDR2 YYEKEE (reference sequence). The CDR3 consists of 14 residues. Trimming removed 6 bases from V and 1 base from J, with 10 bases in between. CDR3 residues: CASNPGQNTGELFF. DNA of the CDR3: TGTGCCAGCAACCCCGGGCAGAACACCGGGGAGCTGTTTTTT. The whole variable domain, filled in from reference TRBV5-5 and TRBJ2-2, reads DAGVTQSPTHLIKTRGQQVTLRCSPISGHKSVSWYQQVLGQGPQFIFQYYEKEERGRGNFPDRFSARQFPNYSSELNVNALLLGDSALYLCASNPGQNTGELFFGEGSRLTVL.

The chain recombines TRBV7-2 with TRBJ1-1; no clear D. This CDR3 spans 14 amino acids. V was shortened by 0 bases and J by 6 bases, with 11 bases between the two germline ends. CDR1 and CDR2 from the germline V gene are SGHTA and FQGNSA. The CDR3 bases are TGTGCCAGCAGCTTAGCGCCGGTAGAACCTGAAGCTTTCTTT. Amino acids: CASSLAPVEPEAFF.

This clonotype occurred a few times. V and J are TRBV7-2 and TRBJ2-2; D tentatively reads TRBD1 or TRBD2 (5 bases each). V shed 6 bases and J shed 0 bases, with 14 bases lying between them. This CDR3 comprises 16 residues. The V gene's germline CDR1 is SGHTA and CDR2 FQGNSA. The CDR3 here is CASRGVFPTNTGELFF. CDR3 nucleotides: TGTGCCAGCAGGGGGGTCTTTCCTACGAACACCGGGGAGCTGTTTTTT.